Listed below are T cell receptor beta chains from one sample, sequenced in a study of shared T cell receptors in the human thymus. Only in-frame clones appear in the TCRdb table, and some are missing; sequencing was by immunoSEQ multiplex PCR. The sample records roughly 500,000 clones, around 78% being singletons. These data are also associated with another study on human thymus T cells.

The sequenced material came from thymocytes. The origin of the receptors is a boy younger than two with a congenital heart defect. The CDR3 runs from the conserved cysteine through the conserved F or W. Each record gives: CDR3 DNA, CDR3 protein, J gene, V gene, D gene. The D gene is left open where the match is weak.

DNA: TGTGCCAGCAGCCCCCGTAGCGGGTACTCCTACGAGCAGTACTTC
CDR3: CASSPRSGYSYEQYF
J: TRBJ2-7
V: TRBV6-5
D: TRBD2

DNA: TGCGCCAGCAGTGAGGGACTTCCGATCAATGAGCAGTTCTTC
CDR3: CASSEGLPINEQFF
J: TRBJ2-1
V: TRBV10-2
D: NA

DNA: TGCAGCGCGCCCGGGACTAGCGACACAGATACGCAGTATTTT
CDR3: CSAPGTSDTDTQYF
J: TRBJ2-3
V: TRBV29-1
D: TRBD2

DNA: TGCGCCAGCAGTCGGGGCAGGGTTGATCAGCCCCAGCATTTT
CDR3: CASSRGRVDQPQHF
J: TRBJ1-5
V: TRBV23-1
D: NA

DNA: TGTGCCAGCAGTGACTCGGAGGGACAGGGCAACGGCTACACCTTC
CDR3: CASSDSEGQGNGYTF
J: TRBJ1-2
V: TRBV6-4
D: TRBD1

DNA: TGTGCCAGTAGTATGTGGGCAGGGGGGAATCAGCCCCAGCATTTT
CDR3: CASSMWAGGNQPQHF
J: TRBJ1-5
V: TRBV19
D: TRBD1

DNA: TGCGCCAGCAGCTTGGTCCCGGGAGTGAAAGATACGCAGTATTTT
CDR3: CASSLVPGVKDTQYF
J: TRBJ2-3
V: TRBV5-1
D: NA

DNA: TGTGCCAGCAGTTCAGGGATTGACACTGAAGCTTTCTTT
CDR3: CASSSGIDTEAFF
J: TRBJ1-1
V: TRBV6-5
D: NA

DNA: TGTGCCAGCAGCTTATGGGGACTAGCGAACCAAGAGACCCAGTACTTC
CDR3: CASSLWGLANQETQYF
J: TRBJ2-5
V: TRBV7-9
D: TRBD2

DNA: TGTGCCTGCCAAGTTTGCGGCAATGAGCAGTTCTTC
CDR3: CACQVCGNEQFF
J: TRBJ2-1
V: TRBV30
D: NA

DNA: TGTGCCAGCAGTGGGGGGCCTACCGGGACAGTCTCCTACGAGCAGTACTTC
CDR3: CASSGGPTGTVSYEQYF
J: TRBJ2-7
V: TRBV27
D: NA

DNA: TGTGCCAGCACGACAGCTTGGAACACTGAAGCTTTCTTT
CDR3: CASTTAWNTEAFF
J: TRBJ1-1
V: TRBV19
D: NA

DNA: TGTGCCAGCAGCCTGCCCGGGACTAGGGAATACGAGCAGTACTTC
CDR3: CASSLPGTREYEQYF
J: TRBJ2-7
V: TRBV21-1
D: NA

DNA: TGTGCCAGCAGCCAGCCGGGACAGCAGAACACTGAAGCTTTCTTT
CDR3: CASSQPGQQNTEAFF
J: TRBJ1-1
V: TRBV5-5
D: TRBD1

DNA: TGTGCCACCAGCAGACGGGAGGGTCGGTCCTACGAGCAGTACTTC
CDR3: CATSRREGRSYEQYF
J: TRBJ2-7
V: TRBV15
D: TRBD2

DNA: TGTGCCAGCAGTTCGCACCTACCGGAGGAGAAGATGAACACTGAAGCTTTCTTT
CDR3: CASSSHLPEEKMNTEAFF
J: TRBJ1-1
V: TRBV28
D: NA

DNA: TGTGCCAGTAGGCAGGGGAGGAACACTGAAGCTTTCTTT
CDR3: CASRQGRNTEAFF
J: TRBJ1-1
V: TRBV28
D: NA

DNA: TGCAGCGTTGTCCGGGTCCAGGGCGACGAGCAGTACTTC
CDR3: CSVVRVQGDEQYF
J: TRBJ2-7
V: TRBV29-1
D: NA

DNA: TGTGCCAGCAGCTTGGGGATAGCGGGAGCTGGCTATGGTGAGCAGTTCTTC
CDR3: CASSLGIAGAGYGEQFF
J: TRBJ2-1
V: TRBV5-4
D: TRBD2

DNA: TGTGCCAGCAGTTCGTATGGCAGGGCCGAGCAGTACTTC
CDR3: CASSSYGRAEQYF
J: TRBJ2-7
V: TRBV28
D: NA